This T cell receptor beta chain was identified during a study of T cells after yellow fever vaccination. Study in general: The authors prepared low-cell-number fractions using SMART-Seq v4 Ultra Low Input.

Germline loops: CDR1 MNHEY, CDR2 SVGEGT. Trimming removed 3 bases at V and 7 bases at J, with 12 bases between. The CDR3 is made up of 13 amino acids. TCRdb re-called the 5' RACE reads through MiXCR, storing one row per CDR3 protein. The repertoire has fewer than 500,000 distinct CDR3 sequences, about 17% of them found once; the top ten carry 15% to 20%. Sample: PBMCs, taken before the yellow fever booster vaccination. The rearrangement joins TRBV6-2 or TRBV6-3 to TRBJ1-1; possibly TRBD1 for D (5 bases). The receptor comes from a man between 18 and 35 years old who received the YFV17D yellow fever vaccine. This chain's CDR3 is CASSYGRGSEAFF. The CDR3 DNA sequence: TGTGCCAGCAGTTATGGGAGGGGTAGTGAAGCTTTCTTT.